This passage covers 17 T cell receptor beta chains from one sample sequenced in a study of cytomegalovirus exposure and HLA in healthy donors (dated by TCRdb to about 2017). Libraries were constructed by the immunoSEQ multiplex PCR assay. The multiplex PCR relied on a mix of 60 forward primers for TCR Vbeta segments and 13 reverse primers for TCR Jbeta segments. TCRdb carries this immuneACCESS record with in-frame sequences only. Its versions omit some clonotypes, under half of them owing to an unresolved V gene in the studies checked, with the rest unexplained. Across this sample there are about 150,000 clones, with roughly 80% seen only once. The top ten hold 6.5% to 8% of the sample. Sequenced material: PBMCs. The source of these receptors is a woman in her forties in good health and CMV-seropositive.

The chain uses TRBV19 and TRBJ1-4; D might be TRBD1 (6 bases). V was trimmed by 5 bases and J by 7 bases, leaving 14 bases between them. From germline, CDR1 is LNHDA and CDR2 SQIVND (reference sequence). The CDR3 sequence is 14 residues long. This CDR3 reads CASSFTGSIEKLFF. CDR3 DNA sequence: TGTGCCAGTAGTTTCACAGGGAGCATTGAAAAACTGTTTTTT.

The genes are TRBV27 and TRBJ1-4; D gene uncertain. The CDR3 is made up of 12 amino acids. The V gene's germline CDR1 is MNHEY and CDR2 SMNVEV (reference sequence). The V and J ends lost 6 bases and 7 bases respectively, with 9 bases between them. CDR3 sequence reads: CASSRSGEKLFF. The CDR3 DNA reads TGTGCCAGCAGCCGGTCCGGTGAAAAACTGTTTTTT.

This chain uses TRBV21-1 with TRBJ2-1; the table's D call, TRBD2, has no DNA check behind it. TRBV21-1 is a pseudogene segment. CDR3 length: 15 amino acids. CDR3 sequence reads: CASPRGGSSYNEQFF. The CDR3 DNA reads TGTGCCAGCCCAAGGGGGGGGAGCTCCTACAATGAGCAGTTCTTC.

This chain joins TRBV5-6 and TRBJ1-3; 7 nucleotides line up with TRBD1. The germline CDR1 and CDR2 sequences are SGHDT and YYEEEE. CDR3 length: 15 residues. Germline trimming cut 4 bases from V and 1 base from J; bases unmatched to any gene: 5. The CDR3 DNA reads TGTGCCAGCAGCATTGGACAGGCTTCTGGAAACACCATATATTTT. Translated: CASSIGQASGNTIYF.

The rearrangement joins TRBV9 to TRBJ2-3; D possibly corresponds to TRBD2 (7 bases). The CDR3 runs to 16 residues. Trimming left V 7 bases short and J 0 bases short, with 18 bases between. From germline, CDR1 is SGDLS and CDR2 YYNGEE. The CDR3 DNA follows: TGTGCCAGCGGGGCGGGGGCCAATCCTAGCACAGATACGCAGTATTTT. As protein: CASGAGANPSTDTQYF. Based on the CDR3 plus reference TRBV9 and TRBJ2-3, the full variable domain is DSGVTQTPKHLITATGQRVTLRCSPRSGDLSVYWYQQSLDQGLQFLIQYYNGEERAKGNILERFSAQQFPDLHSELNLSSLELGDSALYFCASGAGANPSTDTQYFGPGTRLTVL.

The chain uses TRBV7-9 and TRBJ2-5, with 16 bases lining up with TRBD2. Germline-derived CDR1 and CDR2 are SEHNR and FQNEAQ (reference sequence). V trimming: 1 base; J trimming: 1 base; junction bases outside the gene matches: 6. The CDR3 loop spans 19 amino acids. The CDR3 DNA follows: TGTGCCAGCAGCTTAGGGGGACTAGCGGGGGGGCCGATCCAAGAGACCCAGTACTTC. Protein: CASSLGGLAGGPIQETQYF.

The chain recombines TRBV2 with TRBJ1-3; 8 positions agree with TRBD1. Trimming at V came to 9 bases and at J to 0 bases, leaving 7 bases not matched to a gene. Looked up from germline, CDR1 is SNHLY and CDR2 is FYNNEI. The CDR3 runs to 15 residues. DNA for the CDR3: TGTGCCAGTCGACAGGGGACTACCTCTGGAAACACCATATATTTT. Amino acids: CASRQGTTSGNTIYF.

J is TRBJ1-1 and V is TRBV29-1; 7 bases fit TRBD1. Unmatched junction bases numbered 9, after V lost 6 bases and J lost 5 bases. The CDR3 loop spans 13 amino acids. Germline CDR1 is SQVTM and CDR2 is ANQGSEA. The CDR3 nucleotides are TGCAGCGTGTCCGGGACAGCCGGTACTGAAGCTTTCTTT. Translation gives CSVSGTAGTEAFF.

The chain's CDR3 is CASSQMGQSFYTF. In nucleotides, the CDR3 is TGTGCCAGCAGCCAAATGGGACAGAGCTTCTACACCTTC. The chain employs TRBV2 and TRBJ1-2; 7 nucleotides line up with TRBD1. V was pared by 6 bases and J by 10 bases, with 11 bases of the junction left unmatched. This CDR3 is built from 13 residues. From germline, CDR1 is SNHLY and CDR2 FYNNEI.

The J gene is TRBJ2-2, the V gene TRBV7-9; D is possibly TRBD2 (6 bases). The CDR3 sequence is 15 residues long. Germline V CDR1 and CDR2: SEHNR, FQNEAQ (reference sequence). V was trimmed by 4 bases and J by 3 bases, leaving 12 bases between them. The CDR3 is CASSSSGVYTGELFF. CDR3 sequence (DNA): TGTGCCAGCAGCTCCTCGGGAGTGTACACCGGGGAGCTGTTTTTT.

In DNA form, the CDR3 reads TGTGCCTGGACAGGGCAGACGAACACTGAAGCTTTCTTT. Translated: CAWTGQTNTEAFF. This chain connects TRBV30 to TRBJ1-1; perhaps TRBD1 as D (5 bases). Trimming cost V 4 bases and J 1 base, with 10 bases left between them. CDR1 is GTSNPN, CDR2 SVGIG, per germline (reference sequence). The CDR3 consists of 13 residues.

This clone came up a few times. This chain uses TRBV28 with TRBJ1-2, with D unclear. The CDR3 is made up of 13 amino acids. The germline CDR1 and CDR2 sequences are MDHEN and SYDVKM. Trimming cost V 3 bases and J 2 bases, with 7 bases left between them. Written as DNA, the CDR3 is TGTGCCAGCAGTTTTCCGGGGAACTATGGCTACACCTTC. Translation: CASSFPGNYGYTF.

This clone was found a few times. In DNA, the CDR3 is TGTGCCAGCACCCCCTCGGAGGAAAACTATGGCTACACCTTC. This gives the protein CASTPSEENYGYTF. The chain carries TRBV9 and TRBJ1-2; D gene unclear. The CDR3 covers 14 residues. Germline V gene data show CDR1 as SGDLS and CDR2 as YYNGEE. V gave up 6 bases and J gave up 2 bases, with 14 bases separating them.

The table lists this clone with a count of one. The chain links TRBV14 to TRBJ2-5; D may be TRBD1 (6 bases). CDR1 is SGHDN and CDR2 is FVKESK in the germline V gene. Trimming took 2 bases from V and 5 from J, leaving 9 bases between them. The CDR3 is 13 residues long. The CDR3: CASSQPGAETQYF. The CDR3 DNA sequence: TGTGCCAGCAGCCAACCAGGGGCTGAGACCCAGTACTTC. Full variable domain (remainder filled in from reference TRBV14 and TRBJ2-5): EAGVTQFPSHSVIEKGQTVTLRCDPISGHDNLYWYRRVMGKEIKFLLHFVKESKQDESGMPNNRFLAERTGGTYSTLKVQPAELEDSGVYFCASSQPGAETQYFGPGTRLLVL.

The chain joins TRBV2 to TRBJ1-2; 7 bases map to TRBD1. Germline CDR1 reads SNHLY; CDR2 reads FYNNEI. Unmatched junction bases numbered 0, after V lost 6 bases and J lost 2 bases. CDR3 length: 12 residues. The CDR3 nucleotides are TGTGCCAGCAGGGGACAGAACTATGGCTACACCTTC. Amino acids: CASRGQNYGYTF.

The rearrangement uses TRBV11-2 and TRBJ1-1; D is undetermined. This CDR3 has 13 amino acids. V shed 4 bases and J shed 10 bases, with 16 bases lying between them. The germline CDR1 and CDR2 sequences are SGHAT and FQNNGV. Here the CDR3 DNA reads TGTGCCAGCAGCTCCCAGGCCGAGCAAGGAGCTTTCTTT. This translates into CASSSQAEQGAFF. Together with reference TRBV11-2 and TRBJ1-1, the CDR3 gives the full variable domain: EAGVAQSPRYKIIEKRQSVAFWCNPISGHATLYWYQQILGQGPKLLIQFQNNGVVDDSQLPKDRFSAERLKGVDSTLKIQPAKLEDSAVYLCASSSQAEQGAFFGQGTRLTVV.

The genes are TRBV9 and TRBJ2-2; 8 bases are a match to TRBD1. The CDR3 has 15 residues. The germline CDR1 and CDR2 sequences are SGDLS and YYNGEE. V trimming: 4 bases; J trimming: 6 bases; junction bases outside the gene matches: 8. The chain's CDR3 is CASSRGQGASGELFF. CDR3 sequence (DNA): TGTGCCAGCAGCCGGGGGCAGGGGGCATCCGGGGAGCTGTTTTTT.